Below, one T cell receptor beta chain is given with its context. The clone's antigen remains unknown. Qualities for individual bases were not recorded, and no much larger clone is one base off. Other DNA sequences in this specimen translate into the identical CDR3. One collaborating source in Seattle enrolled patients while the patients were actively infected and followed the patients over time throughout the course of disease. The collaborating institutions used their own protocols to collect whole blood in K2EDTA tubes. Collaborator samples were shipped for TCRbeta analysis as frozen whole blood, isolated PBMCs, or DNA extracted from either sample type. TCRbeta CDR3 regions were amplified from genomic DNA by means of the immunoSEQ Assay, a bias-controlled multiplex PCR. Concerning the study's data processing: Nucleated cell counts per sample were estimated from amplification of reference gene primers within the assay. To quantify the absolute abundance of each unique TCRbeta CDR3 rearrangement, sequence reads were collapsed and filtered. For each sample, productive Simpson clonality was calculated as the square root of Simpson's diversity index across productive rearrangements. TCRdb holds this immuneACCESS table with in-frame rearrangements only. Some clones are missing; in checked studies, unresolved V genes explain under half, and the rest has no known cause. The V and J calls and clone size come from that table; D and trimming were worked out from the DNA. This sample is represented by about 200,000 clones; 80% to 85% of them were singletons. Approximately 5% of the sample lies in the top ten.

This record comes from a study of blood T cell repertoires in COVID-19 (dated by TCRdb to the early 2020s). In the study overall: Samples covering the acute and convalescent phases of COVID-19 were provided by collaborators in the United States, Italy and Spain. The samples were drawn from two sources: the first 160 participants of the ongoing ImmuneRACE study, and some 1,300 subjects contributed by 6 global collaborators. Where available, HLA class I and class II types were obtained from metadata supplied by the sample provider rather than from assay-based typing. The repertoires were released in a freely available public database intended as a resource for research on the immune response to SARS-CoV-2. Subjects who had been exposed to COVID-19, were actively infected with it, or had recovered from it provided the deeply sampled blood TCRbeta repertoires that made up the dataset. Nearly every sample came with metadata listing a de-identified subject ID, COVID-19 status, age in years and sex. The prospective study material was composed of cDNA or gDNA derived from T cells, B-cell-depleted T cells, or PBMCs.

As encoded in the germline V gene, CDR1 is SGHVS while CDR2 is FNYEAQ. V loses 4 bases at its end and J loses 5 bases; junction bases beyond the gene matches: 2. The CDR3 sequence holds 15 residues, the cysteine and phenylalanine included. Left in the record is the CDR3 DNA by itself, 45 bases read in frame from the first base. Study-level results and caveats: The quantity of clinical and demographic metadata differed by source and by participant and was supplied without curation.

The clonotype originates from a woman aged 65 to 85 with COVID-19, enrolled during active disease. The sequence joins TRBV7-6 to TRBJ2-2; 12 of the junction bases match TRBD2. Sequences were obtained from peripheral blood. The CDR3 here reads CASSSGLAGTGELFF. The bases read TGTGCCAGCAGCTCAGGACTAGCGGGGACCGGGGAGCTGTTTTTT.